This entry concerns a single T cell receptor beta chain. It has no known antigen specificity. No base quality values were provided; no much bigger clone lies one nucleotide off. The meaning of the sample's time point label: peripheral blood 6 weeks after treatment start. A cohort of 25 to 30 patients with locally advanced or metastatic urothelial carcinoma, treated at Memorial Sloan Kettering on a trial protocol, was included. Peripheral blood mononuclear cells were collected from each patient pretreatment and during treatment, giving between 1 and 8 total time points per patient. The Qiagen DNeasy Blood extraction kit was used to purify genomic DNA from total PBMCs and tumor samples. PBMCs were collected pretreatment and during treatment and were isolated and stored as previously described. This sample stems from a study of PD-L1 blockade in urothelial cancer (dated by TCRdb to 2016 to 2017). Notes on the research overall: Therapy was started at some point between 2013 and 2015 for all patients, and atezolizumab 1,200 mg was administered intravenously every 3 weeks. About 85% of the roughly 29 patients were males with bladder-origin urothelial cancer, and about 60% of the 29 reported a prior smoking history. Patients had an ECOG performance status of 0 or 1 and had received between 0 and 3 prior chemotherapy regimens. Blood samples were analyzed 3 weeks after the start of treatment (second dose) and 6 weeks after the start of treatment. Blood samples gave a median of 141,255 T cells and 77,000 or so unique TCRs, with a median clonality of 0.080. Somatic, immune and clinical correlates of response to PD-L1 blockade with atezolizumab in urothelial cancer were the focus of an exploratory multi-omic analysis. Pretreatment tumor samples, along with matched peripheral blood collected serially before and after atezolizumab treatment, underwent TCR sequencing. Durable clinical benefit was defined as progression-free survival longer than 6 months, and TCR features were also tested against progression-free and overall survival. Whole exome sequencing and RNA sequencing of pretreatment tumors were performed alongside TCR sequencing in the same patients. Durable clinical benefit was achieved by nine patients but not by the remaining 20. Some 29 patients had pretreatment blood TCR-seq, approximately 24 had at least one posttreatment blood collection, and approximately 24 had tumor TCR-seq. The paper's findings and limits, for the study overall: Improved progression-free and overall survival was found to be associated with pretreatment peripheral blood TCR clonality below the median. Among patients with durable benefit, tumor-associated TCR clones showed greater expansion in peripheral blood 3 weeks after treatment started (n = 22, p = 0.022). Because the sample size was small (n ≈ 29) and many exploratory analyses were performed, the results are intended to be hypothesis-generating.

To estimate absolute template abundance from read counts, synthetic TCR analog templates were spiked into each PCR. The immunoSEQ assay was used to amplify TCRbeta CDR3 regions from genomic DNA with bias-controlled V and J gene primers. Rearranged TCRbeta segments were sequenced at approximately 20X coverage. The source study handled its data this way. Clustering was used to correct sequencing errors, and CDR3s were annotated against IMGT so that V, D and J genes could be assigned. Out-of-frame and stop-codon sequences were excluded, and only productive TCRbeta rearrangements were used in downstream analyses. To compute clonality, Shannon entropy was normalized by the log of the number of unique productive sequences and then subtracted from one. Clones differing between time points or between blood and tumor were identified by Fisher's exact test with Benjamini-Hochberg correction at adjusted p below 0.01. As stored in TCRdb, this immuneACCESS dataset retains in-frame rearrangements with V and J assigned. A fraction of the clones does not appear; measured against another copy, unresolved V genes explain less than half of the discrepancy, and the remainder lacks a known reason. D and trimming were read from the DNA, whereas the V and J calls and clone size are those reported in that table. The sample includes approximately 110,000 clones, with around 90% observed a single time. 3% to 4.5% of the sample is in the top ten clones.

Trimming leaves V shorter by 4 bases and J shorter by 4 bases, with the junction holding 3 bases beyond the gene matches. The CDR3, from cysteine to phenylalanine, totals 14 residues. Of the read, only the CDR3 DNA is kept; its 42 bases are in frame from base 1. The germline V gene encodes CDR1 SNHLY and CDR2 FYNNEI. The clonotype originates from a man aged 60-69 years with urothelial cancer. Source: PBMCs, taken around atezolizumab (anti-PD-L1) treatment. In this chain, TRBV2 is recombined with TRBJ2-2; 7 central bases correspond to TRBD1. The DNA reads TGTGCCAGCAGTGGGCAGGGGGTCACCGGGGAGCTGTTTTTT. Translated, it reads CASSGQGVTGELFF.